Sequencing of this T cell receptor beta chain was carried out in a study of shared clonotypes between healthy human individuals. Study-wide findings and caveats: Naive subsets generally had larger estimated richness than memory subsets. Some naive CD4 clonotypes, around 5%, turned up in common across a few donors.

Notes on this clone: Its antigen is still unknown.

Assay: immunoSEQ multiplex PCR; the TCRdb copy retains only in-frame clones and omits some. The sample shows about 380,000 clones, roughly 96% of them seen only once. This TCR was recovered from a man aged 25 to 40 in good health. The source material was memory CD8+ T cells sorted from blood. The subset was: CD45RO+ cells pooled with CCR7-negative TemRA cells.

CDR3 DNA: TGTGCCAGCATTGGATTTTACGAGCAGTACTTC. Residues: CASIGFYEQYF. The chain recombines TRBV28 with TRBJ2-7; D call uncertain. The CDR3 consists of 11 residues. CDR1 is MDHEN and CDR2 is SYDVKM in the germline V gene. Trimming took 7 bases from V and 4 from J, leaving 8 bases between them.